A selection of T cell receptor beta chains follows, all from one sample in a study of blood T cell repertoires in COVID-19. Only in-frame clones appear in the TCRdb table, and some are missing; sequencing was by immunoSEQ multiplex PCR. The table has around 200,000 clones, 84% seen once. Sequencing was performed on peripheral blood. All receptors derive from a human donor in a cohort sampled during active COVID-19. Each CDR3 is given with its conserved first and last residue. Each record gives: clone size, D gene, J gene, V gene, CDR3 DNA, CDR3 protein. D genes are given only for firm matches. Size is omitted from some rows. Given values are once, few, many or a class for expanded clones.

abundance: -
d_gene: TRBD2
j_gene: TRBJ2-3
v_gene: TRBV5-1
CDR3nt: TGCGCCAGCAGCTTTTCTAGCGGGACCCGTGGCGCAGATACGCAGTATTTT
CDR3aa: CASSFSSGTRGADTQYF

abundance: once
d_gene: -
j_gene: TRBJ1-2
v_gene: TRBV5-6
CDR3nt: TGTGCCAGCAGCTTGGTTCTGGCAGGGGTTTTTGGCTACACCTTC
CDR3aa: CASSLVLAGVFGYTF

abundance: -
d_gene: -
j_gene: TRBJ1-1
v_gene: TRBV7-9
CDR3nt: TGTGCCAGCAGCTTAGTAGAAAACACTGAAGCTTTCTTT
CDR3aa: CASSLVENTEAFF

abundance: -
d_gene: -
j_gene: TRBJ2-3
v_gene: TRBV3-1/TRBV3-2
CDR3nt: TGTGCCAGCAGCCAAGCTAGCGCTGCCACAGATACGCAGTATTTT
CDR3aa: CASSQASAATDTQYF

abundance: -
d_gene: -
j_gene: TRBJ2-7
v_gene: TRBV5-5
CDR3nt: TGTGCCAGCAGCTTGGAGGCTACAGGCGAGCAGTACTTC
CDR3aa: CASSLEATGEQYF

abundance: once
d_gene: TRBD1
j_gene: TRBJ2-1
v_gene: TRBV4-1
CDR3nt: TGCGCCAGCAGCCAGCTGTTTGGACAGGGCAATGAGCAGTTCTTC
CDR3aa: CASSQLFGQGNEQFF

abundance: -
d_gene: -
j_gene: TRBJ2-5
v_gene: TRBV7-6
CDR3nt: TGTGCCAGCAGCTTGAGGTTCCAAGAGACCCAGTACTTC
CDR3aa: CASSLRFQETQYF

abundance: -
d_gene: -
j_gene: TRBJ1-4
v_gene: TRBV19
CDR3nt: TGTGCCAGTAGTCCGGACTTTGCAACTAATGAAAAACTGTTTTTT
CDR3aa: CASSPDFATNEKLFF

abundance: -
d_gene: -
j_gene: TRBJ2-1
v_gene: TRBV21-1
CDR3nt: TGTGCCAGCAGCAAAGGGGGCGCATCCTACAATGAGCAGTTCTTC
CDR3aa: CASSKGGASYNEQFF

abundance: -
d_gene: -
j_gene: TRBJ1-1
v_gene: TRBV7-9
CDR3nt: TGTGCCAGCAGCACCCGACAGATGAACACTGAAGCTTTCTTT
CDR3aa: CASSTRQMNTEAFF

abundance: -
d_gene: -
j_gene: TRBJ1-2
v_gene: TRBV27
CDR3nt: TGTGCCAGCAGTTTAGACCCAAGGGAGGACTATGGCTACACCTTC
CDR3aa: CASSLDPREDYGYTF

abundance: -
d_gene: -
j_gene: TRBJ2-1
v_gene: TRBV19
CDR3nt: TGTGCCAGTAGTATGAAGGGGGGGAAGCGGGTCAATGAGCAGTTCTTC
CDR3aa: CASSMKGGKRVNEQFF

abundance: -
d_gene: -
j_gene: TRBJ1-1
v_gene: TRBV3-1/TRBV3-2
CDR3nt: TGTGCCAGCAGCCAAGCCACTGCGAACCCGAACACTGAAGCTTTCTTT
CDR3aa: CASSQATANPNTEAFF

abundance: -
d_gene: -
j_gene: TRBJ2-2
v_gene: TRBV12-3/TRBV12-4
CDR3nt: TGTGCCAGCACCTTCAGGGCCGGGGAGCTGTTTTTT
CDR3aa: CASTFRAGELFF

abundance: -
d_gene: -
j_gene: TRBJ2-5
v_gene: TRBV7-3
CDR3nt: TGTGCCAGCAGCTCAGGGGAGACCCAGTACTTC
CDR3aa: CASSSGETQYF

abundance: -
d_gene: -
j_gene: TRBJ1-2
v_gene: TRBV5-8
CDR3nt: TGTGCCAGCAGCCCCGGGGAGGGGCCTGGTGGCTACACCTTC
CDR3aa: CASSPGEGPGGYTF

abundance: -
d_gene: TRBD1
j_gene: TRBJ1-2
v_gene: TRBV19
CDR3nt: TGTGCCAGTAGTAGCCTACAGGGGTACTATGGCTACACCTTC
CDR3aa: CASSSLQGYYGYTF

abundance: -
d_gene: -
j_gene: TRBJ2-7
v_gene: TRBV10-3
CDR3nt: TGTGCCATCAAAAACGGGGGCGGGGGCGAGCAGTACTTC
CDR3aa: CAIKNGGGGEQYF

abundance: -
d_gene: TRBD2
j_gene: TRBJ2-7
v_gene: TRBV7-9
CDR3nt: TGTGCCAGCAGCGTAGTGGGAGGGACCTCCTACGAGCAGTACTTC
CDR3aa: CASSVVGGTSYEQYF

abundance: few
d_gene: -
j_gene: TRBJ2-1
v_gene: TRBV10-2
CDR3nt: TGCGCCAGCAGGGGCCAGACGGACAATGAGCAGTTCTTC
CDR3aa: CASRGQTDNEQFF

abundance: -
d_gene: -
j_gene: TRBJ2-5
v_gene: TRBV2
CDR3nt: TGTGCCAGCAGTGAAACCCGGACAGCCAAATGGGAGACCCAGTACTTC
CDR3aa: CASSETRTAKWETQYF

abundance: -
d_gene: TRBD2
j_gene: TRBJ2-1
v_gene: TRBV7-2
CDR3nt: TGTGCCAGCAGCGTTAGCGGGGGAAATGAGCAGTTCTTC
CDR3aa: CASSVSGGNEQFF

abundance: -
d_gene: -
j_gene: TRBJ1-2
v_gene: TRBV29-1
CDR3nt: TGCAGCGTTGGGGCGGGGGACTCCAGTGGCTACACCTTC
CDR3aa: CSVGAGDSSGYTF

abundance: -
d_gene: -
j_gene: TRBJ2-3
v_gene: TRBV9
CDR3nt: TGTGCCAGCAGCGTAGGGCAGATCACAGATACGCAGTATTTT
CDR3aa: CASSVGQITDTQYF

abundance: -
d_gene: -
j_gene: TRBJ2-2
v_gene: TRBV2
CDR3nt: TGTGCCAGCAGTCCGGACAGTCCCGGGGAGCTGTTTTTT
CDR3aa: CASSPDSPGELFF

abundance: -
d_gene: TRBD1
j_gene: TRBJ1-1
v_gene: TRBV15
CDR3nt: TGTGCCACCAGCAGAGACCCAGGGGGCGGAGGCACTGAAGCTTTCTTT
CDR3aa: CATSRDPGGGGTEAFF

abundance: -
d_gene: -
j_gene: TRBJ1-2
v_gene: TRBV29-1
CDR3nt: TGCAGCGTTGGAAGGCCCGGAGCTAACTATGGCTACACCTTC
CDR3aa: CSVGRPGANYGYTF

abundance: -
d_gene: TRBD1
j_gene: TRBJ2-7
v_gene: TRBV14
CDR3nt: TGTGCCAGCAGCCAAGAAGCTTTGGGACAGGGAGGCTACGAGCAGTACTTC
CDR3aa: CASSQEALGQGGYEQYF

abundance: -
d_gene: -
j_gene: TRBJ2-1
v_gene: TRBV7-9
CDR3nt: TGTGCCAGCAGCTTAGAACTAGTGGAGTACAATGAGCAGTTCTTC
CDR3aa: CASSLELVEYNEQFF

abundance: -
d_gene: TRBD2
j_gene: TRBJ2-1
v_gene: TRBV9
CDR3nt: TGTGCCAGCAGCGTAAGGCTAGCGGGGGATTCCTACAATGAGCAGTTCTTC
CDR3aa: CASSVRLAGDSYNEQFF

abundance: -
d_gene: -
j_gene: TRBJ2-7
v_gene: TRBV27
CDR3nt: TGTGCCAGCAGTTTAAGGCAGGGGTTGCGTTACGAGCAGTACTTC
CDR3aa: CASSLRQGLRYEQYF

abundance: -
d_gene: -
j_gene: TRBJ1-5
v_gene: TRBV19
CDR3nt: TGTGCTACGGGGGGGAATGGGGGCAATCAGCCCCAGCATTTT
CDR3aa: CATGGNGGNQPQHF

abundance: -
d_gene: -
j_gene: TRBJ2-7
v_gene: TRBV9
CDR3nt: TGTGCCAGCAGCGGGGAGGGGGAAGACAGGAATGTGGACGAGCAGTACTTC
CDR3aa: CASSGEGEDRNVDEQYF

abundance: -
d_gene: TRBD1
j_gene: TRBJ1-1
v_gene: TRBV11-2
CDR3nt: TGTGCCAGCAGACCGACAGGGGGCGATTTCTTAGCTTTCTTT
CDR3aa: CASRPTGGDFLAFF

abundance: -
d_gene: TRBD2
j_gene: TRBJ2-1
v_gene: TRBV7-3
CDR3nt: TGTGCCAGCAGCTTAGCGGGGGGGCCCGTCAATGAGCAGTTCTTC
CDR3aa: CASSLAGGPVNEQFF

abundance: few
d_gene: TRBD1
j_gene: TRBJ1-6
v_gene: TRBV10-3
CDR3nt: TGTGCCATCAGTGCGGACAGGGGGTCACCCCTCCACTTT
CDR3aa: CAISADRGSPLHF

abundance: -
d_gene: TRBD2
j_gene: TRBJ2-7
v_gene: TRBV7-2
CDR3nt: TGTGCCAGCAGCTCGGGACTAGCGGGGGGGAGCTCCTACGAGCAGTACTTC
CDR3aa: CASSSGLAGGSSYEQYF

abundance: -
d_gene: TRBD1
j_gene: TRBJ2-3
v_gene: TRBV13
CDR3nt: TGTGCCAGCAGCTTAGGGACAGGGGGCAATACGCAGTATTTT
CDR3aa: CASSLGTGGNTQYF

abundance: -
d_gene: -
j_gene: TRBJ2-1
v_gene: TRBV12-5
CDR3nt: TGTGCTAGTGGTCCAGCTAGCCAGCCTGAGCAGTTCTTC
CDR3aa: CASGPASQPEQFF

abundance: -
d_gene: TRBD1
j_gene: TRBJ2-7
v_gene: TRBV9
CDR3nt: TGTGCCAGCAGCGTACAGGGGGCTGGAGAGCAGTACTTC
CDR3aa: CASSVQGAGEQYF

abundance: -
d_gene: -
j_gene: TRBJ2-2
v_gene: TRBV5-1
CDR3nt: TGCGCCAGCAGCTTGGGACTAGTCGGCACCGGGGAGCTGTTTTTT
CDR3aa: CASSLGLVGTGELFF

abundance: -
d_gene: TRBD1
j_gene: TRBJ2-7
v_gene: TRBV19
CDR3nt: TGTGCCACTACTGATCCGGGACAGGGGAACTCCTACGAGCAGTACTTC
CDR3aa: CATTDPGQGNSYEQYF